The 7 T cell receptor beta chains below were found in one sample sequenced in a study of shared clonotypes between healthy human individuals. Clones were sequenced by immunoSEQ multiplex PCR, and TCRdb holds only the in-frame ones, with some missing. The sample shows about 1 million clones, approximately 70% of them seen only once. The sample consisted of memory CD4+ T cells sorted from blood. Subset described: CD45RA-negative fraction. Every receptor here comes from a man between 18 and 35 years old in good health.

This clone was seen only a few times. The chain couples TRBV11-2 to TRBJ1-1; D not resolved. CDR3 length: 14 amino acids. Between the trimmed V and J ends, which lost 1 base and 1 base, there was a span of 7 bases. Germline V lookup: CDR1 SGHAT, CDR2 FQNNGV. The CDR3 loop reads CASSLVFGNTEAFF. DNA for the CDR3: TGTGCCAGCAGCTTAGTTTTCGGGAACACTGAAGCTTTCTTT. Drawing the rest from reference TRBV11-2 and TRBJ1-1, the complete variable domain is EAGVAQSPRYKIIEKRQSVAFWCNPISGHATLYWYQQILGQGPKLLIQFQNNGVVDDSQLPKDRFSAERLKGVDSTLKIQPAKLEDSAVYLCASSLVFGNTEAFFGQGTRLTVV.

The table lists this clone with a few counts. The V and J genes are TRBV19 and TRBJ2-7; D unresolved. Germline lookup yields CDR1 LNHDA and CDR2 SQIVND (reference sequence). Trimming took 0 bases from V and 5 from J, leaving 8 bases between them. The CDR3 contains 13 residues. The CDR3 DNA reads TGTGCCAGTAGTATAGAACCTGGCCACGAGCAGTACTTC. Translating gives CASSIEPGHEQYF.

The chain carries TRBV30 and TRBJ1-6; D unclear. V lost 5 bases to trimming and J lost 10 bases, with 18 bases between them. Germline CDR1 is GTSNPN and CDR2 is SVGIG (reference sequence). CDR3 size: 14 residues. CDR3 residues: CAWDDPIKGSPLHF. CDR3 nucleotides: TGTGCCTGGGACGACCCGATAAAAGGGTCACCCCTCCACTTT.

This clone was found a few times. CDR3 amino acids: CASRSEGSGSPLHF. As DNA, the CDR3 is TGTGCCAGCAGAAGTGAGGGATCGGGTTCACCCCTCCACTTT. This chain connects TRBV6-1 to TRBJ1-6, with unresolved D. In germline, CDR1 is MNHNS, CDR2 SASEGT. This CDR3 is 14 amino acids long. The V and J ends lost 6 bases and 9 bases respectively, with 15 bases between them.

This clone has just one count. The chain uses TRBV5-1 and TRBJ2-7, with 15 positions matching TRBD2. V gave up 4 bases and J gave up 5 bases; unmatched junction bases: 4. The CDR3 length is 15 residues. CDR1 and CDR2 from the germline V gene are SGHRS and YFSETQ. DNA for the CDR3: TGCGCCAGCAGCCCGGGACTAGCGGGGGGTAACGAGCAGTACTTC. It is translated as CASSPGLAGGNEQYF.

The gene calls are TRBV10-3 and TRBJ2-1; D gene ambiguous. In germline, CDR1 is ENHRY, CDR2 SYGVKD. Trimming pared 4 bases from V and 7 bases from J, leaving 14 bases between. The CDR3 is 14 residues long. In nucleotides, the CDR3 is TGTGCCATCAGTGTTTCGGCCCCTCGGAATGAGCAGTTCTTC. Amino acids: CAISVSAPRNEQFF.

The genes are TRBV6-4 and TRBJ1-2; the D is unclear. CDR1 and CDR2 from the germline V gene are MRHNA and SNTAGT. V was trimmed by 9 bases and J by 2 bases, leaving 7 bases between them. This CDR3 contains 11 residues. CDR3 residues: CARKLNYGYTF. The CDR3 DNA reads TGTGCCAGAAAATTAAACTATGGCTACACCTTC.